Below are 5 T cell receptor beta chains sequenced from a single sample in a study of regulatory T cells in long-lasting Graves disease. Time point reported: persistent/refractory GD, antithyroid drugs over 5 years with positive TRAb. Making the TCR library involved RNA that had been extracted from PBMCs. Sequencing libraries for TCR beta were prepared with iRepertoire HTBI primers and Arm-PCR of CDR3 regions. Each CDR3 protein is one row after TCRdb ran MiXCR on the multiplex PCR reads. The sample consists of a few hundred thousand distinct CDR3 sequences, 23% of them appearing once. Sequencing used peripheral blood mononuclear cells (PBMCs), obtained when the disease was refractory, from a patient treated with antithyroid drugs. Receptors were obtained from a female donor with Graves disease.

This clonotype has just a few counts. The chain uses TRBV5-1 and TRBJ2-4, with D possibly TRBD2 on 6 matching bases. CDR1 and CDR2 (germline): SGHRS, YFSETQ. The CDR3 loop spans 15 amino acids. The V and J ends lost 1 base and 0 bases respectively, with 8 bases between them. In DNA form, the CDR3 reads TGCGCCAGCAGCTTGCGGGGGTTAGCCAAAAACATTCAGTACTTC. This translates into CASSLRGLAKNIQYF.

The V gene is TRBV3-1, the J gene TRBJ1-4; D ambiguous. V dropped 6 bases and J dropped 3 bases, with 14 bases sitting between them. The CDR3 sequence is 15 residues long. CDR1 is LGHDT and CDR2 is YNNKEL in the germline V gene (reference sequence). The DNA for the CDR3 is TGTGCCAGCAGACGCGGTTTCGAGTCTAATGAAAAACTGTTTTTT. It yields the protein CASRRGFESNEKLFF. Looking up the rest from reference TRBV3-1 and TRBJ1-4 gives the full variable domain: DTAVSQTPKYLVTQMGNDKSIKCEQNLGHDTMYWYKQDSKKFLKIMFSYNNKELIINETVPNRFSPKSPDKAHLNLHINSLELGDSAVYFCASRRGFESNEKLFFGSGTQLSVL.

The DNA for the CDR3 is TGTGCCAGCAGTGATTATCCGGGACAGATAACGAACACTGAAGCTTTCTTT. Amino acids: CASSDYPGQITNTEAFF. V usage is TRBV6-2 or TRBV6-3 and J usage is TRBJ1-1, with TRBD1 identical over 7 bases. The CDR3 sequence is 17 residues long. Per germline, CDR1 MNHEY and CDR2 SVGEGT. Trimming removed 5 bases from V and 1 base from J; junction bases left unmatched: 13.

This clonotype was detected only a few times. The rearrangement joins TRBV6-1 to TRBJ2-7; 7 nucleotides agree with TRBD1. The CDR3 totals 15 residues. V lost 6 bases to trimming and J lost 3 bases; unmatched junction nucleotides: 11. CDR1 MNHNS and CDR2 SASEGT come from the germline V gene. Here the CDR3 DNA reads TGTGCCAGCAGGCCTAAAACAGGGGCCCTCTACGAGCAGTACTTC. This gives the protein CASRPKTGALYEQYF.

The chain combines TRBV2 with TRBJ2-3, with a tentative D call TRBD2 (6 bases). This CDR3 is 16 amino acids long. V was pared by 2 bases and J by 3 bases, with 15 bases between. Germline loops: CDR1 SNHLY, CDR2 FYNNEI. The CDR3 DNA reads as TGTGCCAGCAGTGAAACGGCAGGGCGGGGAACAGATACGCAGTATTTT. Translating gives CASSETAGRGTDTQYF.